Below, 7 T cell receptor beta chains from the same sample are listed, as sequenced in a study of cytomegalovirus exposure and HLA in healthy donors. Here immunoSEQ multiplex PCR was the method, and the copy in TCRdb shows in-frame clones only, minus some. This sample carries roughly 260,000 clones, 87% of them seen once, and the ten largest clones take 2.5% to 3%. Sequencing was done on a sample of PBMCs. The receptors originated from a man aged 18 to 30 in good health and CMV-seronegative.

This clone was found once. This CDR3 is CASLALARASSYNEQFF. CDR3 DNA: TGTGCCAGCCTGGCACTAGCGAGAGCAAGCTCCTACAATGAGCAGTTCTTC. The chain employs TRBV2 and TRBJ2-1, with 7 bases aligning to TRBD2. The CDR3 contains 17 residues. Germline assignment: CDR1 SNHLY and CDR2 FYNNEI. V lost 8 bases to trimming and J lost 0 bases; unmatched junction nucleotides: 13.

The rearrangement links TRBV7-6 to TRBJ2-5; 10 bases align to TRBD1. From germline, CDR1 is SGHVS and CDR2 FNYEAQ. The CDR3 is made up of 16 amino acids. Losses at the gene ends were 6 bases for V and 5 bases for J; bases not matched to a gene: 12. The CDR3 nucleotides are TGTGCCAGCAGTTTACTCTTAGGACAGGGGGACGAGACCCAGTACTTC. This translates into CASSLLLGQGDETQYF. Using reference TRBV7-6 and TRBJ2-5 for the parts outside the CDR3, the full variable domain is GAGVSQSPRYKVTKRGQDVALRCDPISGHVSLYWYRQALGQGPEFLTYFNYEAQQDKSGLPNDRFSAERPEGSISTLTIQRTEQRDSAMYRCASSLLLGQGDETQYFGPGTRLLVL.

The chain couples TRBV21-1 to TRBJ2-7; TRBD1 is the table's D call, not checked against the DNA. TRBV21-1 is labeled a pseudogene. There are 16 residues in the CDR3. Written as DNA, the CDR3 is TGTGCCAGCAGCAAACGAGGGGGCGCCGACCCCCACGAGCAGTACTTC. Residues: CASSKRGGADPHEQYF.

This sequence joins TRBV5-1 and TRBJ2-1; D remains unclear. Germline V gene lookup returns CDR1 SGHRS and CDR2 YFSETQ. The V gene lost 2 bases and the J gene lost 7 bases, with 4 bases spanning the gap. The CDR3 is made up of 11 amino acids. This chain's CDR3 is CASSFINEQFF. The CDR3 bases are TGCGCCAGCAGCTTTATAAATGAGCAGTTCTTC.

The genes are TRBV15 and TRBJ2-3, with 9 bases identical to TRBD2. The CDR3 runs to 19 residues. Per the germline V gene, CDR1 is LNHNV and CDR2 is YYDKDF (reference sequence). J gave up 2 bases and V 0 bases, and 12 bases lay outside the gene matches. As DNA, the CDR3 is TGTGCCACCAGCAGAGAGGCGGGAGGGCTCACCCGGGCCACAGATACGCAGTATTTT. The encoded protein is CATSREAGGLTRATDTQYF.

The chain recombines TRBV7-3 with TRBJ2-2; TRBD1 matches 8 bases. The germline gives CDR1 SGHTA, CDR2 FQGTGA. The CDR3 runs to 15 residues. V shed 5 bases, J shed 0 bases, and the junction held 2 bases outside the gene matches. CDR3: CASSRQGSNTGELFF. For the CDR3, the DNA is TGTGCCAGCAGCCGACAGGGGTCGAACACCGGGGAGCTGTTTTTT.

The CDR3 sequence is CASDRGQGYGYTF. CDR3 DNA: TGTGCTAGCGACAGGGGGCAGGGCTATGGCTACACCTTC. The chain is built from TRBV12-5 and TRBJ1-2; 10 nucleotides align to TRBD1. Trimming at V came to 9 bases and at J to 4 bases, leaving 5 bases not matched to a gene. This CDR3 is built from 13 residues. Germline CDR1 and CDR2: LGHNT and FRNRAP.